This TCR beta chain was sequenced for a study of blood T cell repertoires in COVID-19. The wider study: Both acute and convalescent COVID-19 samples were obtained from the United States, Italy and Spain. T cells, B-cell-depleted T cells, or PBMCs supplied cDNA or gDNA.

Authors' processing steps: Amplification from reference gene primers served as the basis for estimated nucleated cell counts. Clones were read by immunoSEQ multiplex PCR, and TCRdb kept only the in-frame ones, dropping some. The V and J calls and clone size were taken over from that table, and D and trimming were inferred from the DNA. Here the sample spans approximately 120,000 clones, approximately 85% being singletons. V was pared by 3 bases and J by 9 bases, with 10 bases of the junction left unmatched. Germline V gives CDR1 SEHNR, CDR2 FQNEAQ (reference sequence). The CDR3 has 14 residues. J is TRBJ1-2 and V is TRBV7-9, with 7 nucleotides matching TRBD1. Material for sequencing was peripheral blood. The sequence came from a human donor in a cohort sampled during active COVID-19. CDR3 DNA: TGTGCCAGCAGCTTGGACGGACAGGTCGGGAGCTACACCTTC. This encodes CASSLDGQVGSYTF.